These 17 T cell receptor beta chains were sequenced from one sample in a study of blood T cell repertoires in COVID-19. Generated by immunoSEQ multiplex PCR, the TCRdb table keeps only in-frame clones and is missing some. The sample lists approximately 300,000 clones, 75% to 90% occurring once. Sequenced input: PBMCs or T cells enriched from blood (not recorded which). These receptors originate from a man in his sixties who had recovered from COVID-19.

The chain joins TRBV5-1 to TRBJ1-4, with D uncertain. Germline V gene sequence: CDR1 SGHRS, CDR2 YFSETQ. V lost 5 bases to trimming and J lost 0 bases, with 11 bases between them. The CDR3 consists of 15 residues. CDR3 coding DNA: TGCGCCAGCAGTATAACAGATTCAACTAATGAAAAACTGTTTTTT. Translating gives CASSITDSTNEKLFF. The full variable domain, in which reference TRBV5-1 and TRBJ1-4 provide the parts outside the CDR3, is KAGVTQTPRYLIKTRGQQVTLSCSPISGHRSVSWYQQTPGQGLQFLFEYFSETQRNKGNFPGRFSGRQFSNSRSEMNVSTLELGDSALYLCASSITDSTNEKLFFGSGTQLSVL.

About this clone: The same CDR3 also results from other DNA sequences found in this sample. The chain couples TRBV6-5 to TRBJ2-5, with a weak D call TRBD2 (5 bases). CDR3 length equals 12 residues. V lost 2 bases to trimming and J lost 4 bases, with 5 bases between them. Germline V gene sequence: CDR1 MNHEY, CDR2 SVGAGI. The CDR3, as DNA: TGTGCCAGCAGTTACGAGGGAGAGACCCAGTACTTC. This sequence encodes CASSYEGETQYF.

This clone was detected once. The CDR3 here is CASSPLRANTEAFF. Written as DNA, the CDR3 is TGCGCCAGCAGCCCCCTCAGGGCTAACACTGAAGCTTTCTTT. The V and J genes are TRBV4-3 and TRBJ1-1, with D perhaps matching TRBD1 (5 bases). Per germline, CDR1 LGHNA and CDR2 YSLEER. Trimming stripped 4 bases from V and 2 bases from J, with 11 bases between. This CDR3 contains 14 residues.

This chain joins TRBV19 and TRBJ2-7, with TRBD2 matching 7 bases. The CDR3 is 14 residues long. CDR1 and CDR2 from the germline V gene are LNHDA and SQIVND (reference sequence). The J segment lost 0 bases and the V segment lost 2 bases, leaving 1 base of the junction unmatched. CDR3 residues: CASSIRGVSYEQYF. Written as DNA, the CDR3 is TGTGCCAGTAGTATACGGGGGGTCTCCTACGAGCAGTACTTC.

This clone has a single count. The V and J genes are TRBV19 and TRBJ2-5, with TRBD2 matching 8 bases. The CDR3 contains 19 residues. The junction had 18 bases not matched to a gene; V was cut back by 2 bases and J by 4 bases. CDR1 is LNHDA, CDR2 SQIVND, per germline (reference sequence). CDR3 nucleotide sequence: TGTGCCAGTAGTATAAGGACGACGGGAGGGAAGGGAATCCTAGAGACCCAGTACTTC. Protein product: CASSIRTTGGKGILETQYF.

The CDR3 protein is CASSSRRGSSPLHF. In DNA form, the CDR3 reads TGTGCCAGCAGCTCAAGGAGGGGAAGCTCACCCCTCCACTTT. This rearrangement joins TRBV5-8 to TRBJ1-6; a possible D gene is TRBD1 (5 bases). The V gene lost 3 bases and the J gene lost 10 bases, with 14 bases spanning the gap. The CDR3 is 14 residues long. Germline values: CDR1 SGHTS, CDR2 YDEGEE.

The chain joins TRBV18 to TRBJ1-2; 8 bases are shared with TRBD1. V shed 3 bases, J shed 6 bases, and the junction held 6 bases outside the gene matches. The germline CDR1 and CDR2 sequences are KGHSH and LQKENI. The CDR3 extends over 14 amino acids. CDR3 loop: CASSPMTGVDGYTF. The CDR3 DNA reads as TGTGCCAGCTCACCCATGACAGGGGTGGATGGCTACACCTTC.

The CDR3 DNA is TGTGCCAGTAGTCCCCGGGGTAGCGGGAGCCCCTACGAGCAGTACTTC. Translation: CASSPRGSGSPYEQYF. The chain has TRBV19 and TRBJ2-7; 9 nucleotides agree with TRBD2. Trimming removed 5 bases from V and 2 bases from J; junction bases left unmatched: 10. Germline V gene sequence: CDR1 LNHDA, CDR2 SQIVND (reference sequence). This CDR3 comprises 16 residues.

The chain carries TRBV5-6 and TRBJ1-6; D is undetermined. Germline V CDR1 and CDR2: SGHDT, YYEEEE. The length of the CDR3 is 14 residues. The ends were cut back, 1 base at V and 4 bases at J, with 6 bases in the middle. CDR3 in amino acids: CASSLWQYNSPLHF. The CDR3 region has the DNA TGTGCCAGCAGCTTGTGGCAGTATAATTCACCCCTCCACTTT.

The J gene is TRBJ2-1, the V gene TRBV7-2; D may be TRBD2 (6 bases). Germline loops: CDR1 SGHTA, CDR2 FQGNSA. This CDR3 is 14 amino acids long. V shed 3 bases and J shed 5 bases, with 11 bases lying between them. The CDR3 sequence is CASSFFSGDNEQFF. CDR3 DNA: TGTGCCAGCAGCTTTTTTAGCGGAGACAATGAGCAGTTCTTC.

This chain uses TRBV28 with TRBJ2-7, with D possibly TRBD1 on 6 matching bases. This CDR3 comprises 17 residues. Per germline, CDR1 MDHEN and CDR2 SYDVKM. The V and J ends lost 4 bases and 0 bases respectively, with 19 bases between them. The CDR3 sequence: CASSSLQQGSSSYEQYF. The CDR3 nucleotides read TGTGCCAGCAGTTCACTCCAACAGGGCTCCAGCTCCTACGAGCAGTACTTC.

V gene TRBV6-5 combines with J gene TRBJ2-7; TRBD1 aligns across 9 bases. The CDR3 extends over 15 amino acids. The V segment lost 7 bases and the J segment 2 bases; nucleotides outside the gene matches: 9. Germline V CDR1 and CDR2: MNHEY, SVGAGI. For the CDR3, the DNA is TGTGCCAGCACCTATTCGGGACAGGGCACCTACGAGCAGTACTTC. This sequence encodes CASTYSGQGTYEQYF.

The J gene is TRBJ2-3, the V gene TRBV5-4; 7 nucleotides match TRBD2. This CDR3 contains 15 residues. The ends lost 0 bases at V and 3 bases at J; junction bases unmatched: 4. Looked up from germline, CDR1 is SGHNT and CDR2 is YYREEE (reference sequence). The CDR3 region has the DNA TGTGCCAGCAGCTTGGCGGGAGGTTTAACAGATACGCAGTATTTT. Translated, it gives CASSLAGGLTDTQYF.

This clone has more than one count but fewer than ten. This chain connects TRBV28 to TRBJ1-2; tentative D call: TRBD1 (6 bases). The CDR3 extends over 13 amino acids. In germline, CDR1 is MDHEN, CDR2 SYDVKM. Trimming removed 6 bases from V and 4 bases from J, with 12 bases in between. CDR3 nucleotide sequence: TGTGCCAGCAGACAGGACAGACGCTATGGCTACACCTTC. This sequence encodes CASRQDRRYGYTF.

The chain is built from TRBV5-1 and TRBJ2-1, with D maybe TRBD2 (6 bases). V was trimmed by 5 bases and J by 2 bases, leaving 14 bases between them. This CDR3 spans 15 amino acids. Germline-derived CDR1 and CDR2 are SGHRS and YFSETQ. The CDR3 coding sequence is TGCGCCAGCAGGGTTAGCGGAGATACCTACAATGAGCAGTTCTTC. It is translated as CASRVSGDTYNEQFF.

This clone was seen just once. The rearrangement uses TRBV11-2 and TRBJ1-2; no clear D. Between the trimmed V and J ends, which lost 4 bases and 6 bases, there was a span of 9 bases. The length of the CDR3 is 12 residues. Germline V CDR1 and CDR2: SGHAT, FQNNGV. The CDR3 spells CASSSGVDGYTF. In nucleotides, the CDR3 is TGTGCCAGCAGCTCAGGCGTCGATGGCTACACCTTC.

This chain links TRBV29-1 with TRBJ2-1; a weak D match, TRBD2 (5 bases). The CDR3 sequence is 12 residues long. V was shortened by 7 bases and J by 7 bases, with 14 bases between the two germline ends. CDR1 is SQVTM and CDR2 is ANQGSEA in the germline V gene. The CDR3 bases are TGCAGCGGTAAGGACTGGAAAAATGAGCAGTTCTTC. Translating it yields CSGKDWKNEQFF.